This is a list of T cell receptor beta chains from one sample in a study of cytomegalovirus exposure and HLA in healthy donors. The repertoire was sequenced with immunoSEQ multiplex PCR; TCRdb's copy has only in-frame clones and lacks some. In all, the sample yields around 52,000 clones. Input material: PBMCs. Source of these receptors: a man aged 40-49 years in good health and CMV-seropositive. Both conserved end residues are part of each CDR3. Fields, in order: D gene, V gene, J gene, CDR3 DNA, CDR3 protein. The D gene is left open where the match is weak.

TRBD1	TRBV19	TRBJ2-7	TGTGCCAGTAGTATAGGACAGGGCAGTGTCTACGAGCAGTACTTC	CASSIGQGSVYEQYF
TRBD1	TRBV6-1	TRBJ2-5	TGTGCCAGCAGAACAGGGGGGCGGGAGACCCAGTACTTC	CASRTGGRETQYF
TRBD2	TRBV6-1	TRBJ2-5	TGTGCCAGCAGCCTCCGGGGGGGGCGGGAGACCCAGTACTTC	CASSLRGGRETQYF
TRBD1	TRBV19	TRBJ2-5	TGTGCCACCTCCGGGACAGGGGGCGAACAAGAGACCCAGTACTTC	CATSGTGGEQETQYF
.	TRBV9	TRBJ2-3	TGTGCCAGCAGCGTAGACGGTGCTAGCGCAAGTGGAGTTTGGGTGGATACGCAGTATTTT	CASSVDGASASGVWVDTQYF
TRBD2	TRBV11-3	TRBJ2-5	TGTGCCAGCAGCAAGTTAGCGGGGGCTGGAGAGACCCAGTACTTC	CASSKLAGAGETQYF
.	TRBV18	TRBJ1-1	TGTGCCAGCTCACCCTTACTGGGGGGGGACACTGAAGCTTTCTTT	CASSPLLGGDTEAFF
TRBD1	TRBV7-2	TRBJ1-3	TGTGCCAGCAGCCCCGACAGGGGGCGAGGGAACACCATATATTTT	CASSPDRGRGNTIYF
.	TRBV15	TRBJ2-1	TGTGCCACCAGCAGAGATCTAGGAACAGGGCAGCAGCAGTTCTTC	CATSRDLGTGQQQFF
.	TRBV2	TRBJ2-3	TGTGCCAGCCTAGAGGTCGTGCCCACAGATACGCAGTATTTT	CASLEVVPTDTQYF
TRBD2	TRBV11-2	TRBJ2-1	TGTGCCAGCACCGCTAGCGGGGGGATAGGCTATGAGCAGTTCTTC	CASTASGGIGYEQFF
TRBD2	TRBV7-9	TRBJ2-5	TGTGCCAGCAGCTTCGGGACTAGCGGAAAAGAGACCCAGTACTTC	CASSFGTSGKETQYF
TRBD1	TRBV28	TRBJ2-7	TGTGCCAGCAGGTCCGGGACAGGGGGTCTCGAGCAGTACTTC	CASRSGTGGLEQYF
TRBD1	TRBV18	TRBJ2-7	TGTGCCAGCTCACCGTCCCGGGACAGTCCCTACGAGCAGTACTTC	CASSPSRDSPYEQYF
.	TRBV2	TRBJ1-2	TGTGCCAGCAGCCAAACCCGACACCTCCTCACCTTC	CASSQTRHLLTF
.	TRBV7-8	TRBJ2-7	TGTGCCAGCAGCTTCTTGGACAGCTACGAGCAGTACTTC	CASSFLDSYEQYF
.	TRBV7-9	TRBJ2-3	TGTGCCAGCGGGGAGCGAGATACGCAGTATTTT	CASGERDTQYF
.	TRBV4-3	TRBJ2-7	TGCGCCAGCAGCCAAGATTCGGGGTCCTTTTCACCCTACGAGCAGTACTTC	CASSQDSGSFSPYEQYF
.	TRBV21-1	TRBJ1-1	TGTGCCAGCAGCAAATGGGGCAGGGTCGAAGCTTTCTTT	CASSKWGRVEAFF
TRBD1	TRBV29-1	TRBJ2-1	TGCAGCGTGGGGAGCACTATCACAGGGGTCGTCTCCTACAATGAGCAGTTCTTC	CSVGSTITGVVSYNEQFF
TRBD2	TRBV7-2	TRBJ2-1	TGTGCCAGCAGCCAGTGGACTAGCGGGGGAAATGAGCAGTTCTTC	CASSQWTSGGNEQFF
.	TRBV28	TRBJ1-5	TGTGCCAGCACCCCTTCCGCTGGGGCCGGGGGTCAGCCCCAGCATTTT	CASTPSAGAGGQPQHF
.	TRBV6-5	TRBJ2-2	TGTGCCAGCAGTTCAGGGGACACCGGGGAGCTGTTTTTT	CASSSGDTGELFF
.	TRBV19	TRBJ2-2	TGTGCCAGTACTTCCACCGGGGAGCTGTTTTTT	CASTSTGELFF
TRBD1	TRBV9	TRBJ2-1	TGTGCCAGCAGCGTAGGGAGTGGACAGGGGCTCCACGAGGAGCAGTTCTTC	CASSVGSGQGLHEEQFF
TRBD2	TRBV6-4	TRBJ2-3	TGTGCCAGCAGTGAGACTAGCGGAGCGGGGGATACGCAGTATTTT	CASSETSGAGDTQYF
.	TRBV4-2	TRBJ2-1	TGTGCCAGCAGCCAAGTTGCTGACAGCAATGAGCAGTTCTTC	CASSQVADSNEQFF
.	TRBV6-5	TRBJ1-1	TGTGCCAGCAGTCCACGAGGACTGACTGAAGCTTTCTTT	CASSPRGLTEAFF
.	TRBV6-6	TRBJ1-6	TGTGCCAGCAGCGGACAGAGCTCCTATAATTCACCCCTCCACTTT	CASSGQSSYNSPLHF
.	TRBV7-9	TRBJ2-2	TGTGCCAGCAATAAGAGAGCCTTAAACACCGGGGAGCTGTTTTTT	CASNKRALNTGELFF
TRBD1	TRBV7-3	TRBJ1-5	TGTGCCAGCAGCCCCTGGACAGGGGAGCAGCCCCAGCATTTT	CASSPWTGEQPQHF
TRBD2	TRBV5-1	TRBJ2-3	TGCGCCAGCAGCTTGGCCCTAGCGGGCACTAGCACAGATACGCAGTATTTT	CASSLALAGTSTDTQYF
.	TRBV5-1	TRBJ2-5	TGCGCCAGCAGCTTGGGGAAGGGGAGGCGAGAGACCCAGTACTTC	CASSLGKGRRETQYF
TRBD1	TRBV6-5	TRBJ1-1	TGTGCCAGCAGACGCCAGGGGGCTATCACTGAAGCTTTCTTT	CASRRQGAITEAFF
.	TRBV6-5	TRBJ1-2	TGTGCCAGCAGTTATATGGACAGCATTTATGGCTACACCTTC	CASSYMDSIYGYTF
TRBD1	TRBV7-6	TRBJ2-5	TGTGCCAGCAGCTCTGGGACAGGCGGAAAAGAGACCCAGTACTTC	CASSSGTGGKETQYF
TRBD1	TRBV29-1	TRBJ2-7	TGCAGCGTCGTTAGTACAGGGGGCTTCTACGAGCAGTACTTC	CSVVSTGGFYEQYF